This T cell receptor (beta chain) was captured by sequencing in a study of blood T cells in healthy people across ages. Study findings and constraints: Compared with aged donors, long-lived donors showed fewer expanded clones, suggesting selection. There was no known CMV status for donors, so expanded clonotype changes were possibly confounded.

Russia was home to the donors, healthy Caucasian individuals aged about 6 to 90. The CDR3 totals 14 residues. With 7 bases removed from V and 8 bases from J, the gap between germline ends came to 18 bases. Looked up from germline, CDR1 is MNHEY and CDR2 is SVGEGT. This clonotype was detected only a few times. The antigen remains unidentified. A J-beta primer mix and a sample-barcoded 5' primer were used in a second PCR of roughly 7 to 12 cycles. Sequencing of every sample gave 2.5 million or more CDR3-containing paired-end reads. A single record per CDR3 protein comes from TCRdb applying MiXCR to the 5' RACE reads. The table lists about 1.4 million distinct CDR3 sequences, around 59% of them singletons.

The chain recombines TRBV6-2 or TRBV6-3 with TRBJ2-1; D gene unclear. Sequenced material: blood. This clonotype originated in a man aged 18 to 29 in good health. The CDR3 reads CASTAWAGKDEQFF. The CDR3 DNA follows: TGTGCCAGCACCGCCTGGGCTGGGAAGGATGAGCAGTTCTTC.